This T cell receptor (beta chain) appears in the sequencing data of a study of T cell responses to AZD1222 COVID-19 vaccine. Data came from immunoSEQ multiplex PCR; TCRdb stores just in-frame clones and leaves some out. The sample carries 130,000 to 150,000 clones, roughly 88% recorded once. CDR1 LGHNT and CDR2 FRNRAP come from the germline V gene. The trim removed 2 bases at V and 5 bases at J, leaving 5 bases unmatched. This CDR3 is built from 15 residues. The gene calls are TRBV12-5 and TRBJ1-5, with 8 bases lining up with TRBD1. Sequencing used peripheral blood, obtained 28 days after the second dose of the MenACWY control vaccine. The TCR was taken from an adult who received the MenACWY meningococcal vaccine as a control. The CDR3 DNA reads as TGTGCTAGTGGTTTGTTCGGGACAGGAGATCAGCCCCAGCATTTT. Translating gives CASGLFGTGDQPQHF.